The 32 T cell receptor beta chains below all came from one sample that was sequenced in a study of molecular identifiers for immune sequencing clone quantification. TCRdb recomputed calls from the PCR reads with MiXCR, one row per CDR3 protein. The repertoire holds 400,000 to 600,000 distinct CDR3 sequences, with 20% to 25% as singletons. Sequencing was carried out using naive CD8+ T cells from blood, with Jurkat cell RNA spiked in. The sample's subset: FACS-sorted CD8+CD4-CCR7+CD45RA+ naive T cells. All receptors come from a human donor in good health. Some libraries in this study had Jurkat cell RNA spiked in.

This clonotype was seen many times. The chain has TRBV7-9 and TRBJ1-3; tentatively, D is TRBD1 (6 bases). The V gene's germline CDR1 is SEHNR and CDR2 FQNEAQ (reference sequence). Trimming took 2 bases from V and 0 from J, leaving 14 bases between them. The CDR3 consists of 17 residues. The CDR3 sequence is CASSLFDRTLSGNTIYF. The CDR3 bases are TGTGCCAGCAGCTTATTTGACAGGACCCTCTCTGGAAACACCATATATTTT.

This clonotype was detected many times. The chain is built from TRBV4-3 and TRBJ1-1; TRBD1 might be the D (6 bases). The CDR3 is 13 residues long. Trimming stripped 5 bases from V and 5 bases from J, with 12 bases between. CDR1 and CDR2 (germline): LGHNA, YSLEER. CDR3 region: CASSLPGVTEAFF. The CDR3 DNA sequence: TGCGCCAGCAGCTTACCAGGGGTGACTGAAGCTTTCTTT.

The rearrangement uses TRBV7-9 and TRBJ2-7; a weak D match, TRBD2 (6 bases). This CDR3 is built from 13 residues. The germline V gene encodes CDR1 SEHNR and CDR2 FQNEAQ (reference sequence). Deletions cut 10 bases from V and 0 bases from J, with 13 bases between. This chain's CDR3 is CATTGEDSYEQYF. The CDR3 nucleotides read TGTGCCACCACGGGGGAGGACTCCTACGAGCAGTACTTC. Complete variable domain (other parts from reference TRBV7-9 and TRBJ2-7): DTGVSQNPRHKITKRGQNVTFRCDPISEHNRLYWYRQTLGQGPEFLTYFQNEAQLEKSRLLSDRFSAERPKGSFSTLEIQRTEQGDSAMYLCATTGEDSYEQYFGPGTRLTVT.

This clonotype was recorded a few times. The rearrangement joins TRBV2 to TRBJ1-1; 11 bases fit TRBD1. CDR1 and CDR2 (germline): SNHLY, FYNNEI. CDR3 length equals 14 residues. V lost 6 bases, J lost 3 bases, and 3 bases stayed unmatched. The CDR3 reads CASSLDRGHTEAFF. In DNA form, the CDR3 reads TGTGCCAGCAGCCTGGACAGGGGGCACACTGAAGCTTTCTTT.

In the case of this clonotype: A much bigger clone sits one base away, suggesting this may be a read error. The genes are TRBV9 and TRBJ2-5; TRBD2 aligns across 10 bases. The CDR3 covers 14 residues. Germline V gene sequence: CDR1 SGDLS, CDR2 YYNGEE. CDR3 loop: CASTPGTSEEAQYF. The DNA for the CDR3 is TGTGCCAGCACCCCTGGGACTAGCGAAGAGGCCCAGTACTTC.

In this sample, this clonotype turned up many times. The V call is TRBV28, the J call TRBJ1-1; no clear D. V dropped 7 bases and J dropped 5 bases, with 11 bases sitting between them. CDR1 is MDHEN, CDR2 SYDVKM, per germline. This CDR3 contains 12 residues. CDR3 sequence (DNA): TGTGCCAGCACCTTGTCCAAAACTGAAGCTTTCTTT. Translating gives CASTLSKTEAFF.

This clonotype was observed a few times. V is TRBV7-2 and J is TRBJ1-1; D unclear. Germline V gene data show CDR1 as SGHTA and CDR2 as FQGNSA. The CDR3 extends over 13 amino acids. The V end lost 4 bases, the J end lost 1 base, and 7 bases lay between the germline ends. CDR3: CASSWPQNTEAFF. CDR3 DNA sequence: TGTGCCAGCAGCTGGCCTCAGAACACTGAAGCTTTCTTT.

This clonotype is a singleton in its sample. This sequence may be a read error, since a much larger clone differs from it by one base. The DNA of the CDR3 is TGTGCCAGCAGGGGAGCGGGAGCCTACACAGATACGCAGTGTTTT. Its protein is CASRGAGAYTDTQCF. The V gene is TRBV6-2 or TRBV6-3, the J gene TRBJ2-3; 8 bases align to TRBD2. Germline V lookup: CDR1 MNHEY, CDR2 SVGEGT. The length of the CDR3 is 15 residues.

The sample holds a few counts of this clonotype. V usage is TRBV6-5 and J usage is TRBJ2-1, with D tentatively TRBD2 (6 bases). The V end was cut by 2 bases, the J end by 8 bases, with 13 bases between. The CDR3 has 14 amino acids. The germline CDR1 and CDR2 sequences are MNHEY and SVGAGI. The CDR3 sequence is CASSYTRGFDEQFF. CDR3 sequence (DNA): TGTGCCAGCAGTTACACCCGGGGGTTCGATGAGCAGTTCTTC.

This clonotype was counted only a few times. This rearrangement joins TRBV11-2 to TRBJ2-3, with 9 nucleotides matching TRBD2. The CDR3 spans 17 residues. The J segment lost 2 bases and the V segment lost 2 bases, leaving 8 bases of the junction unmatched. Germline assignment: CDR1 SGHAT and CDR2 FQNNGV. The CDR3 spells CASSLLYLAGSTDTQYF. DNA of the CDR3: TGTGCCAGCAGCTTACTATACCTAGCGGGGTCCACAGATACGCAGTATTTT. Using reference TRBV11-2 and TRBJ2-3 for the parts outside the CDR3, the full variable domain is EAGVAQSPRYKIIEKRQSVAFWCNPISGHATLYWYQQILGQGPKLLIQFQNNGVVDDSQLPKDRFSAERLKGVDSTLKIQPAKLEDSAVYLCASSLLYLAGSTDTQYFGPGTRLTVL.

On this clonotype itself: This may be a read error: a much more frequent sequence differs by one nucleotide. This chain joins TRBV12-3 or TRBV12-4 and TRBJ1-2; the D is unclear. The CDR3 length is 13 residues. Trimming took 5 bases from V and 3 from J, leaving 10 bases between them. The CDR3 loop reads CASSPQVDYGYTF. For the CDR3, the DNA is TGTGCCAGCAGTCCGCAGGTTGACTATGGCTACACCTTC.

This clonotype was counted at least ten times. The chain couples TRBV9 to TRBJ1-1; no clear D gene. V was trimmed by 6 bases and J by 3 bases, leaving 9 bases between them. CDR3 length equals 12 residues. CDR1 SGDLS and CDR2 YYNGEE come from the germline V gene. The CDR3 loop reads CASTPQDTEAFF. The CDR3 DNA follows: TGTGCCAGCACCCCCCAGGACACTGAAGCTTTCTTT. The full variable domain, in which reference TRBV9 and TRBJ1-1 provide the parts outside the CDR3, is DSGVTQTPKHLITATGQRVTLRCSPRSGDLSVYWYQQSLDQGLQFLIQYYNGEERAKGNILERFSAQQFPDLHSELNLSSLELGDSALYFCASTPQDTEAFFGQGTRLTVV.

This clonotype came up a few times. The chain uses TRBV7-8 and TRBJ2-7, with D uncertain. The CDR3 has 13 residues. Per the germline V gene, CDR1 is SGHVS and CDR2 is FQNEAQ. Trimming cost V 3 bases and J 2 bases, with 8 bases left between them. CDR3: CASSLRRAYEQYF. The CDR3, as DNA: TGTGCCAGCAGCTTGCGTAGGGCCTACGAGCAGTACTTC.

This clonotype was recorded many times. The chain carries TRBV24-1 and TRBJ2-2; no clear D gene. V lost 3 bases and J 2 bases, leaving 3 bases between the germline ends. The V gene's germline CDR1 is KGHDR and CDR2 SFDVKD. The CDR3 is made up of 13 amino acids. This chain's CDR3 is CATSDGNTGELFF. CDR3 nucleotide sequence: TGTGCCACCAGTGATGGAAACACCGGGGAGCTGTTTTTT.

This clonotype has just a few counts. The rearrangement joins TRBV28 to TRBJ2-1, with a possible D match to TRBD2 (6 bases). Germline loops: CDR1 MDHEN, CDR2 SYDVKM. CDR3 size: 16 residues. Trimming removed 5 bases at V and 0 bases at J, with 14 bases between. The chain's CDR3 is CASSTRGVSSYNEQFF. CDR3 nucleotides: TGTGCCAGCAGTACCCGCGGGGTGAGCTCCTACAATGAGCAGTTCTTC. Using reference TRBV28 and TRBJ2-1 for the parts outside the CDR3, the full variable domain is DVKVTQSSRYLVKRTGEKVFLECVQDMDHENMFWYRQDPGLGLRLIYFSYDVKMKEKGDIPEGYSVSREKKERFSLILESASTNQTSMYLCASSTRGVSSYNEQFFGPGTRLTVL.

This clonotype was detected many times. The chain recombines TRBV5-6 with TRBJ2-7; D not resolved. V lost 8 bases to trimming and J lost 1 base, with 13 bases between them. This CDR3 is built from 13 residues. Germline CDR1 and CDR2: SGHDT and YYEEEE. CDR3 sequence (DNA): TGTGCCAGTCAACAGCGTGTGTCCTACGAGCAGTACTTC. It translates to CASQQRVSYEQYF.

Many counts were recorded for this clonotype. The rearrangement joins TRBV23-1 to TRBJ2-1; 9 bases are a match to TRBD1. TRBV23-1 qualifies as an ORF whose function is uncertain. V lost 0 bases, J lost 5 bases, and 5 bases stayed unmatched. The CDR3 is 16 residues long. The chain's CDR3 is CASSQSRDRDNNEQFF. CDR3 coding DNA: TGCGCCAGCAGTCAATCGAGGGACAGGGATAACAATGAGCAGTTCTTC.

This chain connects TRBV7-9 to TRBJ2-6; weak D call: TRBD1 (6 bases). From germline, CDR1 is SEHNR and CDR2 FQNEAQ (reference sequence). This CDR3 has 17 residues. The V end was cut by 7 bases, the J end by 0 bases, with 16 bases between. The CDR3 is CASTQQGQNSGANVLTF. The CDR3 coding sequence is TGTGCCAGCACTCAACAGGGCCAGAACTCTGGGGCCAACGTCCTGACTTTC.

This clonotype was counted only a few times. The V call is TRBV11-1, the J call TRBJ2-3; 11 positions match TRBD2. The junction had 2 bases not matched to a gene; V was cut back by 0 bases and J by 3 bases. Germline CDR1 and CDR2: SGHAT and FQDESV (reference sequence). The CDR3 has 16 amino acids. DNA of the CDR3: TGTGCCAGCAGCTTAGCGTGGACTAGCGGGACAGATACGCAGTATTTT. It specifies CASSLAWTSGTDTQYF.

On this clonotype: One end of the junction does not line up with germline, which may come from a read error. The CDR3 reads CASSYRETYKQYF. The DNA for the CDR3 is TGTGCCAGCAGTTACCGAGAAACCTACAAGCAGTACTTC. The J gene is TRBJ2-7, the V gene TRBV6-6, with unresolved D. CDR3 length equals 13 residues. CDR1 and CDR2 from the germline V gene are MNHNY and SVGAGI (reference sequence).

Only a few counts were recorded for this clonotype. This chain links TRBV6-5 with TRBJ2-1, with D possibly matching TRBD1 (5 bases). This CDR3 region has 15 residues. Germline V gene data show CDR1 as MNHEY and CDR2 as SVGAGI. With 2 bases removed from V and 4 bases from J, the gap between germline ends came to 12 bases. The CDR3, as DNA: TGTGCCAGCAGTTACACCGGCGACAGTTACAATGAGCAGTTCTTC. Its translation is CASSYTGDSYNEQFF.

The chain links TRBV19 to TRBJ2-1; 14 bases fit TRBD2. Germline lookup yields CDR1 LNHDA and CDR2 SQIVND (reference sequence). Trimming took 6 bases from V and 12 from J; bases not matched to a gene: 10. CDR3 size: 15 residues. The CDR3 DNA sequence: TGTGCCAGTAGCCCTCTCGGGACTAGCGGGAGTTGGCAGTTCTTC. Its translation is CASSPLGTSGSWQFF.

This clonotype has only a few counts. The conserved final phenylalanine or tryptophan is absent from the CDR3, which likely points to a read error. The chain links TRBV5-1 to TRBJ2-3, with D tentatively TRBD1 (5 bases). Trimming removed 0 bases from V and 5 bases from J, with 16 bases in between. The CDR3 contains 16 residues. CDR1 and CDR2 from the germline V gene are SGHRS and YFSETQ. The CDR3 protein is CASSLGERTTRDTQYS. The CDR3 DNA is TGCGCCAGCAGCTTGGGAGAACGGACAACAAGAGATACGCAGTATTCT.

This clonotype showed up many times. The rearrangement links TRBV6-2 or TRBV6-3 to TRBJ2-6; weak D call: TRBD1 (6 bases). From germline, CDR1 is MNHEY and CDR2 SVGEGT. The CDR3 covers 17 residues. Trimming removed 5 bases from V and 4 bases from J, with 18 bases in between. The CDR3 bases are TGTGCCAGCAGTCACCCCGGGACACTCTCCGGGGCCAACGTCCTGACTTTC. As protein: CASSHPGTLSGANVLTF.

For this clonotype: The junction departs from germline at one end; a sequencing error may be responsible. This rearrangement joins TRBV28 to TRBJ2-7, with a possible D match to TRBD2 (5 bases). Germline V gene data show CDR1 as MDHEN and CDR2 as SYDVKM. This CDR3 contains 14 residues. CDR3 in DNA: TGTGCCAGCAGTTTAGTACGCGGGCCCTACGAGCGGTACTTC. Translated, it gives CASSLVRGPYERYF.

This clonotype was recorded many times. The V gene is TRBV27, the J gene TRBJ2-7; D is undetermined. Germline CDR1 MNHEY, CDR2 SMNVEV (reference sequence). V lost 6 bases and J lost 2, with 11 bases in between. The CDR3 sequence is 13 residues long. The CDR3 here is CASSLGPTYEQYF. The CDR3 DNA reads TGTGCCAGCAGCTTGGGCCCAACCTACGAGCAGTACTTC.

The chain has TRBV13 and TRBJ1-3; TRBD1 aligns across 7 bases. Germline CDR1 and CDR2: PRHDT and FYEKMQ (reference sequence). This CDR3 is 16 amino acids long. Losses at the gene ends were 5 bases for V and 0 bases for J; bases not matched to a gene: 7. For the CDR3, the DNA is TGTGCCAGCAGCATCACAGGGGTCCACTCTGGAAACACCATATATTTT. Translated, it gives CASSITGVHSGNTIYF.

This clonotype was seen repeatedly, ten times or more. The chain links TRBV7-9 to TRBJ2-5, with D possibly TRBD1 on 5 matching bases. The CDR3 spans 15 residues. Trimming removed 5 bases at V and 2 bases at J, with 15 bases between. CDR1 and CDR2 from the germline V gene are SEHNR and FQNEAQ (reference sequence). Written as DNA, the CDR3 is TGTGCCAGCAGCCCGCAACAGGTCCCTCAAGAGACCCAGTACTTC. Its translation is CASSPQQVPQETQYF.

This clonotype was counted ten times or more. The CDR3 DNA reads TGTGCCAGCAGCATTGAGGGGTTATCGGGAGAAGCTTTCTTT. Protein product: CASSIEGLSGEAFF. The genes are TRBV7-9 and TRBJ1-1; maybe TRBD1 (5 bases). V lost 5 bases to trimming and J lost 8 bases, with 18 bases between them. The germline gives CDR1 SEHNR, CDR2 FQNEAQ (reference sequence). This CDR3 spans 14 amino acids.

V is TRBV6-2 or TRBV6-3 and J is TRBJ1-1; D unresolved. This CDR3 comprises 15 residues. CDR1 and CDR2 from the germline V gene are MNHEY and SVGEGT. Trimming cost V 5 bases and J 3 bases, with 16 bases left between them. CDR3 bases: TGTGCCAGCAGTACGCCGCTTAAGGGAGACACTGAAGCTTTCTTT. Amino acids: CASSTPLKGDTEAFF.

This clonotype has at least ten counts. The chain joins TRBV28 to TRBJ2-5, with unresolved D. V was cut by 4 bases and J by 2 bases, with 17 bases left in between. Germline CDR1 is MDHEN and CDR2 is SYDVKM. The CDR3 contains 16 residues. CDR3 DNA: TGTGCCAGCAGTTCCCCAGTTTCCGTCTCGCAAGAGACCCAGTACTTC. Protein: CASSSPVSVSQETQYF.

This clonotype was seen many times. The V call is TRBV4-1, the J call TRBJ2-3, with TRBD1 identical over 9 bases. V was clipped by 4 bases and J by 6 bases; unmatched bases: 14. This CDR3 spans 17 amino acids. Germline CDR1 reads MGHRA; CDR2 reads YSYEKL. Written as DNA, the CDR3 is TGCGCCAGCAGCCCACCGGGTTTCCCAACAGGGGGCGATACGCAGTATTTT. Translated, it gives CASSPPGFPTGGDTQYF.